These 21 T cell receptor beta chains originate from one sample sequenced in a study of cytomegalovirus exposure and HLA in healthy donors. Primers included in the PCR were 60 Vbeta and 13 Jbeta primers. Generated by immunoSEQ multiplex PCR, the TCRdb table keeps only in-frame clones and is missing some. Of 220,000 or so clones in the sample, more than 60% were seen once. The material sequenced was PBMCs. These receptors all stem from a woman in her thirties in good health and CMV-seronegative.

This rearrangement joins TRBV6-6 to TRBJ1-5; D possibly corresponds to TRBD1 (5 bases). Trimming pared 0 bases from V and 6 bases from J, leaving 12 bases between. The CDR3 has 15 amino acids. CDR1 and CDR2 from the germline V gene are MNHNY and SVGAGI (reference sequence). CDR3 DNA: TGTGCCAGCAGTTACTCGATCAAGACAGCTCAGCCCCAGCATTTT. Translated, it gives CASSYSIKTAQPQHF.

This chain joins TRBV9 and TRBJ1-3; TRBD1 is a possible D gene (6 bases). Looked up from germline, CDR1 is SGDLS and CDR2 is YYNGEE. The CDR3 contains 15 residues. V gave up 0 bases and J gave up 2 bases, with 9 bases separating them. The CDR3 DNA follows: TGTGCCAGCAGCGTAGGGGGGGGCACTGGAAACACCATATATTTT. The encoded protein is CASSVGGGTGNTIYF.

This chain connects TRBV9 to TRBJ1-1, with D possibly being TRBD1 (6 bases). Per germline, CDR1 SGDLS and CDR2 YYNGEE. This CDR3 spans 14 amino acids. With 4 bases removed from V and 0 bases from J, the gap between germline ends came to 10 bases. CDR3 nucleotide sequence: TGTGCCAGCAGCTCGGACAGCCTGAACACTGAAGCTTTCTTT. Translated, it gives CASSSDSLNTEAFF.

The chain has TRBV9 and TRBJ1-3; D may be TRBD1 (6 bases). The CDR3 totals 15 residues. Germline assignment: CDR1 SGDLS and CDR2 YYNGEE. V dropped 0 bases and J dropped 2 bases, with 9 bases sitting between them. CDR3 in amino acids: CASSVEGTTGNTIYF. CDR3 bases: TGTGCCAGCAGCGTAGAAGGGACAACTGGAAACACCATATATTTT.

The chain employs TRBV5-6 and TRBJ1-1; D is unclear. V dropped 1 base and J dropped 8 bases, with 15 bases sitting between them. CDR1 and CDR2 (germline): SGHDT, YYEEEE. This CDR3 spans 14 amino acids. DNA for the CDR3: TGTGCCAGCAGCTTGTATGAGTATCTCGGGGAAGCTTTCTTT. Its translation: CASSLYEYLGEAFF.

The chain employs TRBV11-3 and TRBJ2-2; 9 bases map to TRBD1. Germline trimming cut 5 bases from V and 6 bases from J; bases unmatched to any gene: 7. Per the germline V gene, CDR1 is SGHNT and CDR2 is YENEEA. The CDR3 extends over 15 amino acids. The CDR3 is CASSTTGTGPGELFF. CDR3 DNA sequence: TGTGCCAGCAGCACAACCGGGACAGGGCCCGGGGAGCTGTTTTTT.

The chain employs TRBV7-8 and TRBJ2-4, with D possibly TRBD2 on 5 matching bases. This CDR3 contains 15 residues. CDR1 is SGHVS and CDR2 is FQNEAQ in the germline V gene. The V end was cut by 5 bases, the J end by 6 bases, with 17 bases between. This CDR3 is CASSPSVGAGNIQYF. The CDR3 coding sequence is TGTGCCAGCAGCCCATCGGTGGGAGCCGGAAACATTCAGTACTTC. The variable domain in full, with the rest retrieved from reference TRBV7-8 and TRBJ2-4, is GAGVSQSPRYKVAKRGQDVALRCDPISGHVSLFWYQQALGQGPEFLTYFQNEAQLDKSGLPSDRFFAERPEGSVSTLKIQRTQQEDSAVYLCASSPSVGAGNIQYFGAGTRLSVL.

The chain has TRBV27 and TRBJ2-3; 8 bases are a match to TRBD1. CDR1 MNHEY and CDR2 SMNVEV come from the germline V gene (reference sequence). V shed 3 bases, J shed 6 bases, and the junction held 5 bases outside the gene matches. CDR3 length: 14 amino acids. CDR3 loop: CASSLWQGADTQYF. CDR3 coding DNA: TGTGCCAGCAGTTTGTGGCAGGGGGCCGATACGCAGTATTTT.

The V gene is TRBV29-1, the J gene TRBJ2-2; no definite D call. Trimming pared 6 bases from V and 0 bases from J, leaving 8 bases between. Germline V gene data show CDR1 as SQVTM and CDR2 as ANQGSEA. The CDR3 is made up of 13 amino acids. In DNA, the CDR3 is TGCAGCGTCCAGACTCCGAACACCGGGGAGCTGTTTTTT. Protein product: CSVQTPNTGELFF.

The rearrangement links TRBV29-1 to TRBJ2-7; 8 bases map to TRBD2. The V gene end was trimmed by 3 bases and the J gene end by 5 bases; junction bases not matched to a gene: 9. The CDR3 is made up of 14 amino acids. The germline gives CDR1 SQVTM, CDR2 ANQGSEA. CDR3 nucleotides: TGCAGCGTTGACGTGAGCGGGAGCCCCAACGAGCAGTACTTC. Protein: CSVDVSGSPNEQYF.

The chain is built from TRBV6-5 and TRBJ2-2, with 13 nucleotides matching TRBD2. The CDR3 loop spans 14 amino acids. The germline V gene encodes CDR1 MNHEY and CDR2 SVGAGI. The V segment lost 6 bases and the J segment 5 bases; nucleotides outside the gene matches: 0. CDR3: CASRTSGRTGELFF. CDR3 in DNA: TGTGCCAGCAGGACTAGCGGGAGGACCGGGGAGCTGTTTTTT.

V and J are TRBV19 and TRBJ2-7; D might be TRBD1 (5 bases). The CDR3 is 13 amino acids. The germline V and J ends were trimmed by 6 bases and 3 bases, with 12 bases remaining between them. Germline V gives CDR1 LNHDA, CDR2 SQIVND (reference sequence). The CDR3 DNA is TGTGCCAGTAGCTCGACAGTTTTCTACGAGCAGTACTTC. It translates to CASSSTVFYEQYF.

This clone was counted between two and nine times. This sequence joins TRBV7-9 and TRBJ2-7; D uncertain. Germline CDR1 reads SEHNR; CDR2 reads FQNEAQ (reference sequence). V lost 3 bases to trimming and J lost 2 bases, with 8 bases between them. This CDR3 contains 13 residues. For the CDR3, the DNA is TGTGCCAGCAGCTTCCCCGCGACCTACGAGCAGTACTTC. Residues: CASSFPATYEQYF.

The J gene is TRBJ1-2, the V gene TRBV6-1, with D possibly TRBD1 on 5 matching bases. With 5 bases removed from V and 4 bases from J, the gap between germline ends came to 8 bases. The CDR3 contains 12 residues. Germline V CDR1 and CDR2: MNHNS, SASEGT. The CDR3 protein is CASSSDTYGYTF. For the CDR3, the DNA is TGTGCCAGCAGTTCGGACACCTATGGCTACACCTTC.

This sequence joins TRBV5-6 and TRBJ2-1; 7 positions match TRBD2. Germline V gene sequence: CDR1 SGHDT, CDR2 YYEEEE. The V segment lost 2 bases and the J segment 5 bases; nucleotides outside the gene matches: 10. This CDR3 region has 16 residues. Here the CDR3 reads CASSFGEGTYHNEQFF. In DNA form, the CDR3 reads TGTGCCAGCAGCTTTGGGGAGGGGACCTATCACAATGAGCAGTTCTTC.

This clone was detected only a few times. The chain has TRBV2 and TRBJ2-1; 9 bases match TRBD2. Germline loops: CDR1 SNHLY, CDR2 FYNNEI. The J segment lost 6 bases and the V segment lost 9 bases, leaving 9 bases of the junction unmatched. The CDR3 runs to 14 residues. The CDR3 DNA reads TGTGCCAGTCGGGGCGGGAGGGCGGGCAATGAGCAGTTCTTC. As protein: CASRGGRAGNEQFF.

The chain links TRBV6-5 to TRBJ1-1; 9 bases map to TRBD1. The CDR3 covers 15 residues. Trimming took 7 bases from V and 3 from J; bases not matched to a gene: 9. Per the germline V gene, CDR1 is MNHEY and CDR2 is SVGAGI. The DNA for the CDR3 is TGTGCCAGCAAATCAACAGGGGGCGTTGACACTGAAGCTTTCTTT. Translated, it gives CASKSTGGVDTEAFF.

The chain is built from TRBV11-2 and TRBJ1-6; D is possibly TRBD1 (5 bases). Trimming left V 5 bases short and J 10 bases short, with 9 bases between. Germline CDR1 SGHAT, CDR2 FQNNGV. The CDR3 contains 12 residues. The chain's CDR3 is CASSQRGSPLHF. CDR3 sequence (DNA): TGTGCCAGCAGCCAAAGGGGCTCACCCCTCCACTTT.

This sequence joins TRBV4-1 and TRBJ1-1; D is unclear. The CDR3 totals 13 residues. Trimming left V 1 base short and J 6 bases short, with 9 bases between. Germline CDR1 is MGHRA and CDR2 is YSYEKL. Here the CDR3 reads CASSQALVAEAFF. The CDR3 DNA sequence: TGCGCCAGCAGCCAAGCCTTAGTAGCTGAAGCTTTCTTT.

Worth noting for this clone: Its ends do not fully match the called genes, so a read error is possible. The chain links TRBV30 to TRBJ2-2; possibly TRBD2 for D (7 bases). Germline CDR1 reads GTSNPN; CDR2 reads SVGIG (reference sequence). The CDR3 is made up of 13 amino acids. The CDR3 is CAWSVPGAGGLLF. CDR3 nucleotides: TGTGCCTGGAGTGTCCCGGGCGCCGGGGGGCTGTTGTTT.

The chain recombines TRBV5-4 with TRBJ2-3, with 16 bases that match TRBD2. This CDR3 is 19 amino acids long. V was pared by 4 bases and J by 2 bases, with 10 bases of the junction left unmatched. CDR1 is SGHNT, CDR2 YYREEE, per germline (reference sequence). The CDR3 protein is CASSRGGGLAGGHTDTQYF. The CDR3 DNA is TGTGCCAGCAGCCGGGGAGGGGGACTAGCGGGGGGGCACACAGATACGCAGTATTTT.